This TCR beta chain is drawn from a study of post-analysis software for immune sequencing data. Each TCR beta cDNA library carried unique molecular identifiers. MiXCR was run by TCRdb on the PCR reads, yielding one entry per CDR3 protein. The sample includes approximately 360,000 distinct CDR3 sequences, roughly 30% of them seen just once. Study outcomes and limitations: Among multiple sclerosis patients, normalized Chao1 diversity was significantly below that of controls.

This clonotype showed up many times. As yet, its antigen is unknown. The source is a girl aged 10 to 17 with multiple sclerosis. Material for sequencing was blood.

CDR3 in amino acids: CASSYGTATEAFF. Here the CDR3 DNA reads TGTGCCAGCAGTTACGGGACGGCCACTGAAGCTTTCTTT. The rearrangement joins TRBV6-2 or TRBV6-3 to TRBJ1-1; maybe TRBD1 (5 bases). The CDR3 extends over 13 amino acids. The germline V gene has CDR1 MNHEY and CDR2 SVGEGT. V lost 2 bases and J lost 4, with 8 bases in between.